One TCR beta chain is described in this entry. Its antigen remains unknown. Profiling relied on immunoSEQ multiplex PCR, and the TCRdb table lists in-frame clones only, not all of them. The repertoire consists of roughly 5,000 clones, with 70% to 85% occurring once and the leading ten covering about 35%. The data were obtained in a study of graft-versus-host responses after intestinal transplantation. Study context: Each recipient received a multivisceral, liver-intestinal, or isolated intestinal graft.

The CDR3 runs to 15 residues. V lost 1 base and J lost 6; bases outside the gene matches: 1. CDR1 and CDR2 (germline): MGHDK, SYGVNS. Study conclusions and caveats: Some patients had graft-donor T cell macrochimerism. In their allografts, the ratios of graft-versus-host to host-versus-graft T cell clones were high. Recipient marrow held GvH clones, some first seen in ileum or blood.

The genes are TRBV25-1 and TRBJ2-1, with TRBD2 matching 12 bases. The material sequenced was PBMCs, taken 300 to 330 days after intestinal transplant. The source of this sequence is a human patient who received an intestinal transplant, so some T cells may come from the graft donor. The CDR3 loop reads CASSESTSGGNEQFF. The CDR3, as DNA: TGTGCCAGCAGTGAATCGACTAGCGGGGGCAATGAGCAGTTCTTC.